The 7 T cell receptor beta chains listed next were all sequenced from one sample in a study of tumor and adjacent non-tumor tissue in lung cancer. RNA was extracted from bulk tissue without any cell sorting. Three rounds of nested PCR, following a modified ARM-PCR protocol, produced the TCRbeta library. In TCRdb, the multiplex PCR reads were re-called with MiXCR into one record per CDR3 protein. The sample carries approximately 150,000 distinct CDR3 sequences, around two thirds recorded once. Sequencing was performed on lung tumor tissue. All receptors come from a man aged 60 to 69 with small cell lung cancer.

The V gene is TRBV20-1, the J gene TRBJ1-1; D is possibly TRBD1 (6 bases). The CDR3 runs to 14 residues. V lost 1 base and J 8 bases, leaving 17 bases between the germline ends. Germline V gene lookup returns CDR1 DFQATT and CDR2 SNEGSKA (reference sequence). The CDR3 is CSARGAHRVTEAFF. CDR3 nucleotides: TGCAGTGCTAGAGGGGCCCACAGGGTAACAGAAGCTTTCTTT.

The J gene is TRBJ2-7, the V gene TRBV12-5; possibly TRBD1 for D (5 bases). Trimming took 4 bases from V and 3 from J, leaving 19 bases between them. The CDR3 runs 16 residues. Germline CDR1 and CDR2: LGHNT and FRNRAP. CDR3 DNA: TGTGCTAGTGGTTCGCCGACAGATACCCAAAACTACGAGCAGTACGTC. Its protein is CASGSPTDTQNYEQYV.

This clonotype was detected only a few times. V usage is TRBV28 and J usage is TRBJ2-3; D is possibly TRBD1 or TRBD2 (5 bases each). Germline CDR1 and CDR2: MDHEN and SYDVKM. V was trimmed by 7 bases and J by 1 base, leaving 18 bases between them. The CDR3 consists of 16 residues. The CDR3 DNA reads TGTGCCAGCACCCAACTGGGGCGGGCAGGCACAGATACGCAGTATTTT. It yields the protein CASTQLGRAGTDTQYF.

About this clonotype: The junction differs from germline at one of its ends, possibly a read error. The chain carries TRBV15 and TRBJ2-3; 10 bases are shared with TRBD2. The CDR3 covers 16 residues. Per the germline V gene, CDR1 is LNHNV and CDR2 is YYDKDF (reference sequence). CDR3 residues: CATSRGRTSGEDTRYF. The CDR3 DNA sequence: TGTGCCACCAGCAGAGGGAGGACTAGCGGTGAAGATACGCGGTATTTT.

As to this clonotype: A much larger clone differs by one base, so this may be a read error. The chain has TRBV20-1 and TRBJ1-3; no firm D call. Per the germline V gene, CDR1 is DFQATT and CDR2 is SNEGSKA (reference sequence). The CDR3 covers 14 residues. This CDR3 reads CCAPNPRSGNTIYF. CDR3 bases: TGCTGTGCTCCAAACCCCCGCTCTGGAAACACCATATATTTT.

This clonotype was detected only a few times. This may be a read error, as it is one base from a much larger clone. The rearrangement links TRBV20-1 to TRBJ2-2; 7 nucleotides agree with TRBD1. There are 15 residues in the CDR3. Trimming removed 5 bases from V and 9 bases from J; junction bases left unmatched: 15. The V gene's germline CDR1 is DFQATT and CDR2 SNEGSKA (reference sequence). The CDR3 reads CSALVAGGSARELFF. The DNA of the CDR3 is TGCAGTGCTCTCGTAGCAGGGGGTAGTGCCAGGGAGCTGTTTTTT.

Comments on this clonotype: Since the CDR3 does not end with the conserved phenylalanine or tryptophan, this likely comes from a read error. The CDR3 protein is CASSSGLARGPFNEQFI. CDR3 coding DNA: TGTGCCAGCAGCTCGGGACTAGCGAGAGGGCCCTTCAATGAGCAGTTCATC. The V call is TRBV11-3, the J call TRBJ2-1, with 10 nucleotides matching TRBD2. This CDR3 is built from 17 residues. With 4 bases clipped from V and 6 bases from J, the junction kept 12 bases outside the gene matches. Germline CDR1 reads SGHNT; CDR2 reads YENEEA.